This entry lists 28 T cell receptor beta chains sequenced from one sample in a study of Ad26.COV2.S vaccination and SARS-CoV-2 variants. Sequencing used immunoSEQ multiplex PCR; TCRdb keeps in-frame clones, though not all of them. The sample yields hundreds of thousands of clones, about 92% seen once. Sequences were derived from peripheral blood, sampled after recovery from COVID-19. Receptors were obtained from a human donor who had recovered from COVID-19.

The V call is TRBV7-2, the J call TRBJ2-5; D is unclear. V was cut by 1 base and J by 7 bases, with 16 bases left in between. Germline V gives CDR1 SGHTA, CDR2 FQGNSA. The CDR3 spans 15 residues. CDR3 protein: CASSLVGPGLGTQYF. The CDR3 DNA is TGTGCCAGCAGCTTAGTCGGGCCCGGGTTGGGGACCCAGTACTTC.

This chain connects TRBV29-1 to TRBJ1-1; 9 bases agree with TRBD1. V dropped 8 bases and J dropped 1; count of bases not matched to a gene: 8. The CDR3 is made up of 14 amino acids. CDR1 and CDR2 (germline): SQVTM, ANQGSEA. Here the CDR3 DNA reads TGCAGCACTCAACAGGGGGCTCGGAACACTGAAGCTTTCTTT. As protein: CSTQQGARNTEAFF.

The chain employs TRBV11-2 and TRBJ2-5, with 7 bases matching TRBD1. Germline CDR1 and CDR2: SGHAT and FQNNGV. The CDR3 totals 15 residues. Trimming cost V 7 bases and J 2 bases; bases outside gene matches: 10. The CDR3 region is CASTTAGTAQETQYF. CDR3 DNA: TGTGCCAGCACCACTGCCGGGACAGCACAAGAGACCCAGTACTTC.

V usage is TRBV6-5 and J usage is TRBJ1-6; no definite D call. V was shortened by 8 bases and J by 13 bases, with 18 bases between the two germline ends. Germline values: CDR1 MNHEY, CDR2 SVGAGI. This CDR3 region has 13 residues. The CDR3 loop is CASGPEVLYPLHF. The CDR3 bases are TGTGCCAGCGGCCCAGAGGTCCTCTATCCCCTCCACTTT.

This chain links TRBV7-2 with TRBJ2-5, with D possibly matching TRBD2 (6 bases). In germline, CDR1 is SGHTA, CDR2 FQGNSA. The CDR3 has 14 amino acids. V dropped 5 bases and J dropped 4 bases, with 14 bases sitting between them. The CDR3 sequence is CASSPLGRGETQYF. DNA for the CDR3: TGTGCCAGCAGCCCATTGGGGCGGGGAGAGACCCAGTACTTC.

The rearrangement links TRBV2 to TRBJ1-6; D perhaps matches TRBD1 (6 bases). V lost 4 bases and J 10 bases, leaving 14 bases between the germline ends. Looked up from germline, CDR1 is SNHLY and CDR2 is FYNNEI. This CDR3 has 14 amino acids. CDR3 bases: TGTGCCAGCAGTGTTGGGGGGCGGGGATCACCCCTCCACTTT. This encodes CASSVGGRGSPLHF. Filled out from reference TRBV2 and TRBJ1-6, the complete variable domain reads EPEVTQTPSHQVTQMGQEVILRCVPISNHLYFYWYRQILGQKVEFLVSFYNNEISEKSEIFDDQFSVERPDGSNFTLKIRSTKLEDSAMYFCASSVGGRGSPLHFGNGTRLTVT.

In its sample, this clone was seen once. V gene TRBV11-2 combines with J gene TRBJ2-7; TRBD2 matches 9 bases. The germline V gene encodes CDR1 SGHAT and CDR2 FQNNGV. The CDR3 sequence is 14 residues long. The trim removed 5 bases at V and 6 bases at J, leaving 8 bases unmatched. The CDR3 region is CASSRSGTSLEQYF. The CDR3 nucleotides read TGTGCCAGCAGCCGTAGCGGGACTAGCCTCGAGCAGTACTTC.

The rearrangement links TRBV5-5 to TRBJ1-2; D perhaps matches TRBD1 (5 bases). V was shortened by 4 bases and J by 0 bases, with 16 bases between the two germline ends. The CDR3 runs 16 residues. Germline V gene data show CDR1 as SGHKS and CDR2 as YYEKEE (reference sequence). CDR3 sequence: CASSPSRQGANYGYTF. The CDR3 DNA follows: TGTGCCAGCAGCCCTTCGCGGCAGGGAGCTAACTATGGCTACACCTTC.

The chain joins TRBV21-1 to TRBJ2-5; the D call in the table, TRBD1, was not verified against the DNA. TRBV21-1 is an annotated pseudogene. The CDR3 is 14 residues long. The CDR3 region has the DNA TGTGCCAGCATCACCCAACAGGGGGAAGAGACCCAGTACTTC. Amino acids: CASITQQGEETQYF.

The chain couples TRBV27 to TRBJ1-5; D not resolved. CDR3 length: 15 amino acids. The V end lost 5 bases, the J end lost 0 bases, and 11 bases lay between the germline ends. CDR1 is MNHEY, CDR2 SMNVEV, per germline (reference sequence). The CDR3 is CASSPEGLSNQPQHF. The CDR3 DNA sequence: TGTGCCAGCAGTCCAGAAGGACTTAGCAATCAGCCCCAGCATTTT.

V usage is TRBV6-2 or TRBV6-3 and J usage is TRBJ2-7, with TRBD1 matching over 8 bases. J lost 3 bases, V lost 6 bases, and 10 bases had no gene match. Germline assignment: CDR1 MNHEY and CDR2 SVGEGT. This CDR3 contains 15 residues. CDR3 amino acids: CASSPPGQVIYEQYF. The CDR3 bases are TGTGCCAGCAGCCCACCGGGACAGGTCATCTACGAGCAGTACTTC.

This chain links TRBV5-1 with TRBJ2-3; tentatively, D is TRBD1 (6 bases). This CDR3 contains 13 residues. V dropped 0 bases and J dropped 6 bases, with 8 bases sitting between them. Per the germline V gene, CDR1 is SGHRS and CDR2 is YFSETQ. CDR3 residues: CASSLDQGDTQYF. For the CDR3, the DNA is TGCGCCAGCAGCTTGGATCAGGGGGATACGCAGTATTTT.

The V and J genes are TRBV2 and TRBJ1-6, with 7 positions matching TRBD1. Trimming took 6 bases from V and 2 from J; bases not matched to a gene: 7. The CDR3 has 16 residues. Looked up from germline, CDR1 is SNHLY and CDR2 is FYNNEI. The CDR3 region is CASSHTGEAYNSPLHF. DNA of the CDR3: TGTGCCAGCAGCCACACAGGGGAGGCCTATAATTCACCCCTCCACTTT.

The chain is built from TRBV5-1 and TRBJ2-7, with no clear D. This CDR3 is built from 13 residues. Trimming removed 0 bases from V and 3 bases from J, with 7 bases in between. Germline V lookup: CDR1 SGHRS, CDR2 YFSETQ. The CDR3 region has the DNA TGCGCCAGCAGCTTGGCCCCAAACTACGAGCAGTACTTC. Residues: CASSLAPNYEQYF.

This chain connects TRBV6-2 or TRBV6-3 to TRBJ2-1, with 11 bases that match TRBD2. V lost 5 bases, J lost 7 bases, and 10 bases stayed unmatched. There are 16 residues in the CDR3. CDR1 is MNHEY and CDR2 is SVGEGT in the germline V gene. The CDR3: CASSLGSGGAVNEQFF. The CDR3 DNA sequence: TGTGCCAGCAGTCTAGGTAGCGGGGGGGCAGTTAATGAGCAGTTCTTC.

The chain uses TRBV27 and TRBJ2-7; TRBD1 matches at 7 bases. The trim removed 3 bases at V and 5 bases at J, leaving 7 bases unmatched. This CDR3 region has 14 residues. CDR1 is MNHEY and CDR2 is SMNVEV in the germline V gene (reference sequence). The CDR3 DNA is TGTGCCAGCAGTTTTTCTCCCGACAGGGACGAGCAGTACTTC. It translates to CASSFSPDRDEQYF.

The chain employs TRBV3-1 (or the pseudogene TRBV3-2) and TRBJ1-4; tentative D call: TRBD1 (6 bases). The CDR3 sequence is 15 residues long. V gave up 6 bases and J gave up 4 bases, with 15 bases separating them. CDR1 is LGHDT, CDR2 YNNKEL, per germline (reference sequence). Here the CDR3 reads CASSYRTALNEKLFF. In DNA form, the CDR3 reads TGTGCCAGCAGTTATCGGACAGCGCTTAATGAAAAACTGTTTTTT.

The gene calls are TRBV27 and TRBJ1-5, with 7 positions matching TRBD1. This CDR3 is 14 amino acids long. The germline gives CDR1 MNHEY, CDR2 SMNVEV (reference sequence). V was clipped by 3 bases and J by 4 bases; unmatched bases: 3. CDR3 sequence reads: CASSFQGGNQPQHF. CDR3 sequence (DNA): TGTGCCAGCAGTTTTCAGGGGGGGAATCAGCCCCAGCATTTT.

The genes are TRBV7-9 and TRBJ1-5; D not resolved. Germline CDR1 reads SEHNR; CDR2 reads FQNEAQ (reference sequence). V was pared by 5 bases and J by 4 bases, with 15 bases between. This CDR3 is 15 amino acids long. The DNA of the CDR3 is TGTGCCAGCAGCCTCGGCGGCAGCGAGAATCAGCCCCAGCATTTT. Protein: CASSLGGSENQPQHF.

This clone was detected only once. The J gene is TRBJ2-3, the V gene TRBV7-3; D call uncertain. The CDR3 loop spans 13 amino acids. The germline CDR1 and CDR2 sequences are SGHTA and FQGTGA. V was clipped by 5 bases and J by 4 bases, with 10 bases between them. The CDR3 sequence is CASSAGPADTQYF. The CDR3, as DNA: TGTGCCAGCAGCGCAGGCCCCGCAGATACGCAGTATTTT.

The rearrangement joins TRBV5-4 to TRBJ1-2; 8 nucleotides align to TRBD1. After removal of 0 bases from V and 2 bases from J, the junction contained 3 bases not matched to a gene. This CDR3 contains 15 residues. Looked up from germline, CDR1 is SGHNT and CDR2 is YYREEE (reference sequence). CDR3 loop: CASSLGDRTNYGYTF. CDR3 coding DNA: TGTGCCAGCAGCTTGGGGGACAGGACGAACTATGGCTACACCTTC.

The V call is TRBV7-2, the J call TRBJ2-3, with TRBD2 as a possible D gene (5 bases). V gave up 4 bases and J gave up 2 bases, with 13 bases separating them. CDR1 and CDR2 from the germline V gene are SGHTA and FQGNSA. The CDR3 is 15 amino acids. This chain's CDR3 is CASSSPLEDTDTQYF. In DNA form, the CDR3 reads TGTGCCAGCAGCTCACCCTTGGAGGACACAGATACGCAGTATTTT.

The chain is built from TRBV9 and TRBJ2-1; D might be TRBD1 or TRBD2, each matching 5 bases. From germline, CDR1 is SGDLS and CDR2 YYNGEE. Trimming pared 0 bases from V and 0 bases from J, leaving 13 bases between. The CDR3 has 17 residues. In DNA, the CDR3 is TGTGCCAGCAGCGTAGGTACGGGGCGGAGCTCCTACAATGAGCAGTTCTTC. Its translation: CASSVGTGRSSYNEQFF.

The genes are TRBV9 and TRBJ1-2; D remains unclear. The length of the CDR3 is 13 residues. The V gene lost 0 bases and the J gene lost 8 bases, with 11 bases spanning the gap. Germline-derived CDR1 and CDR2 are SGDLS and YYNGEE. CDR3 sequence (DNA): TGTGCCAGCAGCGTAGACTCAAACGAAGGCTACACCTTC. Encoded protein: CASSVDSNEGYTF.

V and J are TRBV4-2 and TRBJ2-3, with D unclear. Between the trimmed V and J ends, which lost 0 bases and 8 bases, there was a span of 15 bases. The CDR3 has 15 residues. Germline CDR1 reads LGHNA; CDR2 reads YNFKEQ. DNA of the CDR3: TGTGCCAGCAGCCAAGACCCCCTGCAGGTGGGTACGCAGTATTTT. Residues: CASSQDPLQVGTQYF.

This clone turned up a few times. The chain combines TRBV5-1 with TRBJ2-7, with 7 bases matching TRBD1. Germline CDR1 SGHRS, CDR2 YFSETQ. V was clipped by 4 bases and J by 6 bases; unmatched bases: 4. The CDR3 spans 12 residues. The CDR3 spells CASSRQGSEQYF. The CDR3 DNA is TGCGCCAGCAGCAGACAGGGTAGCGAGCAGTACTTC.

The chain carries TRBV5-6 and TRBJ2-3, with D possibly being TRBD1 (5 bases). The CDR3 spans 15 residues. CDR1 SGHDT and CDR2 YYEEEE come from the germline V gene. Trimming cost V 0 bases and J 11 bases, with 19 bases left between them. CDR3 sequence: CASSLGTPALMGQYF. The CDR3 nucleotides are TGTGCCAGCAGCTTGGGGACACCGGCCCTCATGGGGCAGTATTTT.

The chain uses TRBV7-6 and TRBJ2-7; D remains unclear. The CDR3 covers 15 residues. The germline V gene encodes CDR1 SGHVS and CDR2 FNYEAQ. Trimming cost V 5 bases and J 0 bases, with 14 bases left between them. The CDR3 nucleotides read TGTGCCAGCAGCGAAGGCCAGGCGAGCTCCTACGAGCAGTACTTC. As protein: CASSEGQASSYEQYF.